This TCR beta chain was retrieved from a study of Ad26.COV2.S vaccination and SARS-CoV-2 variants. This table comes from immunoSEQ multiplex PCR, and its TCRdb copy is limited to in-frame clones, with some not included. Among under 600,000 clones, about 89% were seen once, and the ten largest hold 1.7%. Treatment given: around 19 received Ad26.COV2.S at low or high dose, single or two shots; about 5 received placebo; per-sample allocation not given. Sampling was performed 63 days after the first vaccine or placebo injection. With 4 bases removed from V and 5 bases from J, the gap between germline ends came to 9 bases. The CDR3 is 12 residues long. Germline assignment: CDR1 SGDLS and CDR2 YYNGEE.

The receptor comes from a person between 18 and 60 years old who received the Ad26.COV2.S COVID-19 vaccine or a placebo. The J gene is TRBJ1-2, the V gene TRBV9; no reliable D call. Sample: peripheral blood, taken in a trial of Ad26.COV2.S vaccine versus placebo. The CDR3 nucleotides read TGTGCCAGCAGCCAGTCCAGTTATGGCTACACCTTC. It specifies CASSQSSYGYTF.